The T cell receptor beta chain described here comes from a study of CD8+CD57+ T cells in acquired aplastic anemia. Investigators profiled TCR beta VDJ and CDR3 from genomic DNA template. One entry per CDR3 protein results from TCRdb running MiXCR on the reads. The sample has 75,000 to 80,000 distinct CDR3 sequences; roughly three quarters are singletons. As to this clonotype: Its antigen is undetermined.

The CDR3 is made up of 12 amino acids. Between the trimmed V and J ends, which lost 0 bases and 8 bases, there was a span of 7 bases. Germline loops: CDR1 SEHNR, CDR2 FQNEAQ (reference sequence). Study-wide findings and caveats: Patients and controls had CD8+ Simpson's diversity values that were not significantly distinct. The number of CD8+ CDR3 sequences shared by patients and controls was around 30.

Patients included in sequencing had previously demonstrated CD8+CD57+ cell expansion by flow cytometry. Among the patients, none had received any therapy at the time of blood sampling. The J gene is TRBJ1-1, the V gene TRBV7-9, with D maybe TRBD1 (5 bases). The receptor was isolated from a human donor with aplastic anemia. Sequenced material: sorted CD4+, CD8+, or CD8+CD57+ T cells (not recorded which) from PBMCs. The DNA of the CDR3 is TGTGCCAGCAGCTTAGCTGGGACCGAAGCTTTCTTT. It encodes CASSLAGTEAFF.